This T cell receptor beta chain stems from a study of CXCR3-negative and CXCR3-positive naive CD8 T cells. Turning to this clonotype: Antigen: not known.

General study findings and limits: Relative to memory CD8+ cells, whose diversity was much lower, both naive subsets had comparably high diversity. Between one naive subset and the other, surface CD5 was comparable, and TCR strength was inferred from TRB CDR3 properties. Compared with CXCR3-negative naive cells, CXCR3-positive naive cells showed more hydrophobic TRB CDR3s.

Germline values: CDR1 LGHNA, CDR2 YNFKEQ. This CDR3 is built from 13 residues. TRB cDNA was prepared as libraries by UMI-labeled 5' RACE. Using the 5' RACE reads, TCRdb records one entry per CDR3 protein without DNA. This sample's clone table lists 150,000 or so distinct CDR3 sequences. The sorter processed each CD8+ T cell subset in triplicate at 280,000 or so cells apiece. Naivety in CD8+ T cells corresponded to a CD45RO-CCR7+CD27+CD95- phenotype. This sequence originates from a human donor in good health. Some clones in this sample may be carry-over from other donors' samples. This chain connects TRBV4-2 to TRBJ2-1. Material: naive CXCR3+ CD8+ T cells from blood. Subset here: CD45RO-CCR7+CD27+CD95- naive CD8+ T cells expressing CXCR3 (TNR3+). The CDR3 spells CASSRGSYNEQFF.